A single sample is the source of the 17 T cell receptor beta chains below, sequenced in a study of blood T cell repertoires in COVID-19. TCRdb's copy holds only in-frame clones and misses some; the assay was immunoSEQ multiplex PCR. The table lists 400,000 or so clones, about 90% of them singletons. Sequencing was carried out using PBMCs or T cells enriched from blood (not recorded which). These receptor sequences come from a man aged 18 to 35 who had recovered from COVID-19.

CDR3 in DNA: TGCGCCAGCAGCCTCGAAGCGGAACCCAAGCAGTTCTTC. Its translation: CASSLEAEPKQFF. J is TRBJ2-1 and V is TRBV5-1; perhaps TRBD2 as D (5 bases). CDR3 length: 13 residues. CDR1 is SGHRS and CDR2 is YFSETQ in the germline V gene. V lost 4 bases, J lost 11 bases, and 16 bases lay in between.

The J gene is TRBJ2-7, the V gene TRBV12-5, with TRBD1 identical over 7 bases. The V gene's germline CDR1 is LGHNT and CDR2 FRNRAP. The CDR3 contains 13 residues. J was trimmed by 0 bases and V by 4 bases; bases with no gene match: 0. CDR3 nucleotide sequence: TGTGCTAGTGGTTGGGACAGCTCCTACGAGCAGTACTTC. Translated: CASGWDSSYEQYF.

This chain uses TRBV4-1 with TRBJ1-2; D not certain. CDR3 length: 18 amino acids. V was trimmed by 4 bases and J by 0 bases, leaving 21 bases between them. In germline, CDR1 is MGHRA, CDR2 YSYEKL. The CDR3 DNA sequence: TGCGCCAGCAGCCCTGCGGGCCAGCTCAATTACCCTAACTATGGCTACACCTTC. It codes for CASSPAGQLNYPNYGYTF.

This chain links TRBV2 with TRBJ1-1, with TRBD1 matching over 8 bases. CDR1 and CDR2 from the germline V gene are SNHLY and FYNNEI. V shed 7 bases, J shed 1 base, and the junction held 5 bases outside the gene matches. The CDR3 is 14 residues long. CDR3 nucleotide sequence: TGTGCCAGCATGAACAGGGGGAGGAACACTGAAGCTTTCTTT. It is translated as CASMNRGRNTEAFF.

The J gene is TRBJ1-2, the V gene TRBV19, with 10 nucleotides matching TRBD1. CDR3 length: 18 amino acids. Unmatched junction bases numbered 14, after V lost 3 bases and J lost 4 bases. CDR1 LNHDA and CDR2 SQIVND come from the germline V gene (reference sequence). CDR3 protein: CASSILRDRGPNIYGYTF. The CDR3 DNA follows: TGTGCCAGTAGTATCCTCCGGGACAGGGGCCCAAATATCTATGGCTACACCTTC.

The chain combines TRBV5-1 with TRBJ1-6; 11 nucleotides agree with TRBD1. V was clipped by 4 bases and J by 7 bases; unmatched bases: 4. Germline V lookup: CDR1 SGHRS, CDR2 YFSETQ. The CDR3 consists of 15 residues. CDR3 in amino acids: CASSPGTGGNSPLHF. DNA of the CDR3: TGCGCCAGCAGCCCCGGGACAGGGGGAAATTCACCCCTCCACTTT.

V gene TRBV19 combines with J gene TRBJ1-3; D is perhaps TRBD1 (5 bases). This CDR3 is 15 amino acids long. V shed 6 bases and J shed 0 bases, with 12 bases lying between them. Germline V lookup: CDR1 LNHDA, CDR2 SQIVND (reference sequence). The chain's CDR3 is CASRKDRSSGNTIYF. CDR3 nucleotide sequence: TGTGCCAGTAGGAAAGACAGAAGCTCTGGAAACACCATATATTTT.

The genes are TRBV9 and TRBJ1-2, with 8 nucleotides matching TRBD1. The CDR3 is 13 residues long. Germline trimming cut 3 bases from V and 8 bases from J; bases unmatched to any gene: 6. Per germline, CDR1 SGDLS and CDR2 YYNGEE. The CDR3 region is CASSAGQGLGYTF. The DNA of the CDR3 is TGTGCCAGCAGCGCCGGACAGGGTTTGGGCTACACCTTC.

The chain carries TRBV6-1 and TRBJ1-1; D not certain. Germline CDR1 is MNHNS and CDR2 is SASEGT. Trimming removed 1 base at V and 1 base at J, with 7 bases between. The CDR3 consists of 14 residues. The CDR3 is CASSEGLGNTEAFF. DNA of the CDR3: TGTGCCAGCAGTGAAGGACTAGGGAACACTGAAGCTTTCTTT.

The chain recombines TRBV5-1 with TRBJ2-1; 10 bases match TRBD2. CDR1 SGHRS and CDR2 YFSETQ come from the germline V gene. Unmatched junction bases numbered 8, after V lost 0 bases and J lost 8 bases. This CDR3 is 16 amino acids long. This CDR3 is CASSLVGASGSYEQFF. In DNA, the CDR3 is TGCGCCAGCAGCTTGGTTGGGGCTAGCGGGAGCTATGAGCAGTTCTTC.

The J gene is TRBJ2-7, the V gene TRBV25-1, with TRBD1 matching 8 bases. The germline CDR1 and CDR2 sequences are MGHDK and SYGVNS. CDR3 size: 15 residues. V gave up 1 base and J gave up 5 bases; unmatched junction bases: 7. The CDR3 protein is CASSEWAGGRNEQYF. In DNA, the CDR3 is TGTGCCAGCAGTGAATGGGCAGGGGGCCGGAACGAGCAGTACTTC.

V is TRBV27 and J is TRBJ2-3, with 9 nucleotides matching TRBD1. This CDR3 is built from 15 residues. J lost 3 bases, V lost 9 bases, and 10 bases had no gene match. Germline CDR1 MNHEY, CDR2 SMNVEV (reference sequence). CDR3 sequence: CARITGGARTDTQYF. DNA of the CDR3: TGTGCCAGGATTACAGGGGGCGCCCGGACAGATACGCAGTATTTT.

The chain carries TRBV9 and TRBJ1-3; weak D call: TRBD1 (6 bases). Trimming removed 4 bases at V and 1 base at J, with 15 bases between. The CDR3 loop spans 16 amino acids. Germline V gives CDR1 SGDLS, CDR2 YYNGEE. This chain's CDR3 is CASSPIPGASGNTIYF. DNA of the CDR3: TGTGCCAGCAGCCCCATACCAGGGGCATCTGGAAACACCATATATTTT.

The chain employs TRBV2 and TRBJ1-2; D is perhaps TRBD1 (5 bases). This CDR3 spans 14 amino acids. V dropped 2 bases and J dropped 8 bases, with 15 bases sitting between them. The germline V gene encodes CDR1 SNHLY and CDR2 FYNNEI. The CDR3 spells CASSESSGFLGYTF. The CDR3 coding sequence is TGTGCCAGCAGTGAATCCTCAGGGTTCTTGGGCTACACCTTC.

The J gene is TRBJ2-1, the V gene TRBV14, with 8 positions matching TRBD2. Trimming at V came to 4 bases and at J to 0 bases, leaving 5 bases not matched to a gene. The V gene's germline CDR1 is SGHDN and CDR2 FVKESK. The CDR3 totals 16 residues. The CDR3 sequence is CASSLLAASSYNEQFF. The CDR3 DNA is TGTGCCAGCAGCCTACTAGCGGCTAGCTCCTACAATGAGCAGTTCTTC. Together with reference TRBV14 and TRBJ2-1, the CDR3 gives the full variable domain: EAGVTQFPSHSVIEKGQTVTLRCDPISGHDNLYWYRRVMGKEIKFLLHFVKESKQDESGMPNNRFLAERTGGTYSTLKVQPAELEDSGVYFCASSLLAASSYNEQFFGPGTRLTVL.

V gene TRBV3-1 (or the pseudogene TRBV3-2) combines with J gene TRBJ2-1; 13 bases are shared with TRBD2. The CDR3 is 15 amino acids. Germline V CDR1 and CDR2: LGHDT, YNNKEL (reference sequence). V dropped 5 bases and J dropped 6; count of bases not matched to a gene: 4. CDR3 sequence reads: CASSETSGRANEQFF. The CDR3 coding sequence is TGTGCCAGCAGCGAAACTAGCGGGAGGGCCAATGAGCAGTTCTTC.

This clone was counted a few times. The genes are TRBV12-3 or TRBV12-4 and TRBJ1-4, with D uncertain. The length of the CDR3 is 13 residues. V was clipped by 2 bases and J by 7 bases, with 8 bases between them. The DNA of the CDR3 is TGTGCCAGCAGTTTAATCCCCAGTGAAAAACTGTTTTTT. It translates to CASSLIPSEKLFF.